The next 24 T cell receptor beta chains were all read from a single sample in a study of control samples from healthy donors and cancer patients. Clones were sequenced by immunoSEQ multiplex PCR, and TCRdb holds only the in-frame ones, with some missing. This table has 130,000 or so clones, more than 75% appearing once. Sequencing was done on a sample of blood. The receptor source for this set is a man aged 35 to 55 in good health.

This chain joins TRBV5-4 and TRBJ2-5, with 7 bases matching TRBD1. The CDR3 covers 14 residues. CDR1 SGHNT and CDR2 YYREEE come from the germline V gene (reference sequence). V shed 4 bases and J 0 bases; nucleotides not matched to a gene: 3. CDR3 nucleotides: TGTGCCAGCAGCGCCGGGACAGACCAAGAGACCCAGTACTTC. It translates to CASSAGTDQETQYF.

The CDR3 coding sequence is TGTGCCAGCAGCGTAGAGACAGTCAACTATGGCTACACCTTC. Translating gives CASSVETVNYGYTF. V is TRBV9 and J is TRBJ1-2, with D possibly being TRBD1 (5 bases). The CDR3 is 14 amino acids. V lost 0 bases and J lost 2, with 8 bases in between. Germline loops: CDR1 SGDLS, CDR2 YYNGEE.

This chain joins TRBV6-2 or TRBV6-3 and TRBJ2-4; no clear D. This CDR3 spans 16 amino acids. Germline V gives CDR1 MNHEY, CDR2 SVGEGT. The V and J ends lost 4 bases and 0 bases respectively, with 13 bases between them. The CDR3 region is CASSSDDQLAKNIQYF. DNA of the CDR3: TGTGCCAGCAGTTCTGACGATCAACTAGCCAAAAACATTCAGTACTTC.

V and J are TRBV6-1 and TRBJ2-1; no definite D call. Germline CDR1 and CDR2: MNHNS and SASEGT. V was pared by 1 base and J by 12 bases, with 13 bases between. The length of the CDR3 is 13 residues. The CDR3 protein is CASSEGLGRGQFF. As DNA, the CDR3 is TGTGCCAGCAGTGAAGGTCTCGGGCGTGGGCAGTTCTTC.

The chain has TRBV7-2 and TRBJ1-2; 7 nucleotides agree with TRBD1. The J segment lost 8 bases and the V segment lost 5 bases, leaving 11 bases of the junction unmatched. Germline V gene data show CDR1 as SGHTA and CDR2 as FQGNSA. This CDR3 region has 14 residues. The chain's CDR3 is CASSVAGGLLGYTF. In nucleotides, the CDR3 is TGTGCCAGCAGCGTCGCAGGGGGACTATTAGGCTACACCTTC.

CDR3: CSVLDSHYPAQHF. Written as DNA, the CDR3 is TGCAGCGTTTTGGACAGCCATTATCCGGCCCAGCATTTT. This chain connects TRBV29-1 to TRBJ1-5; TRBD1 is a possible D gene (6 bases). Germline values: CDR1 SQVTM, CDR2 ANQGSEA. Deletions cut 5 bases from V and 11 bases from J, with 19 bases between. This CDR3 has 13 residues. Complete variable domain (other parts from reference TRBV29-1 and TRBJ1-5): SAVISQKPSRDICQRGTSLTIQCQVDSQVTMMFWYRQQPGQSLTLIATANQGSEATYESGFVIDKFPISRPNLTFSTLTVSNMSPEDSSIYLCSVLDSHYPAQHFGDGTRLSIL.

The chain couples TRBV6-2 or TRBV6-3 to TRBJ1-5, with D uncertain. The CDR3 length is 16 residues. V was cut by 6 bases and J by 1 base, with 16 bases left in between. CDR1 and CDR2 from the germline V gene are MNHEY and SVGEGT. CDR3: CASSTPGVGSNQPQHF. CDR3 DNA: TGTGCCAGCAGCACCCCGGGAGTGGGAAGCAATCAGCCCCAGCATTTT.

In its sample, this clone was seen once. V is TRBV4-3 and J is TRBJ2-5; perhaps TRBD2 as D (7 bases). Germline CDR1 reads LGHNA; CDR2 reads YSLEER. Trimming took 4 bases from V and 1 from J, leaving 16 bases between them. The CDR3 loop spans 16 amino acids. The DNA of the CDR3 is TGCGCCAGCAGCCCTGGGCGGGGGACACTCCAAGAGACCCAGTACTTC. The encoded protein is CASSPGRGTLQETQYF.

This chain joins TRBV5-4 and TRBJ2-1, with 9 bases lining up with TRBD2. From germline, CDR1 is SGHNT and CDR2 YYREEE (reference sequence). V dropped 4 bases and J dropped 7; count of bases not matched to a gene: 15. This CDR3 is 17 amino acids long. The CDR3 DNA is TGTGCCAGCAGCACCTCCCTAGGCGCGGGGGGGTTGAATGAGCAGTTCTTC. Translation gives CASSTSLGAGGLNEQFF.

This sequence joins TRBV7-9 and TRBJ1-1, with a tentative D call TRBD1 (5 bases). Trimming removed 1 base from V and 0 bases from J, with 9 bases in between. Germline CDR1 SEHNR, CDR2 FQNEAQ (reference sequence). CDR3 length: 15 residues. CDR3 in amino acids: CASSLGDSLNTEAFF. For the CDR3, the DNA is TGTGCCAGCAGCTTAGGTGACAGCTTGAACACTGAAGCTTTCTTT.

The chain joins TRBV5-6 to TRBJ1-4, with unresolved D. The CDR3 loop spans 14 amino acids. V dropped 1 base and J dropped 7 bases, with 11 bases sitting between them. CDR1 SGHDT and CDR2 YYEEEE come from the germline V gene. The CDR3 sequence: CASSLLGSGEKLFF. The CDR3 DNA follows: TGTGCCAGCAGCTTGCTGGGTTCTGGTGAAAAACTGTTTTTT.

This rearrangement joins TRBV6-4 to TRBJ1-4; no reliable D call. The CDR3 is 10 residues long. Trimming removed 6 bases at V and 12 bases at J, with 8 bases between. Germline values: CDR1 MRHNA, CDR2 SNTAGT. The CDR3 coding sequence is TGTGCCAGCAGACCGGCAGAACTGTTTTTT. It codes for CASRPAELFF.

The chain has TRBV2 and TRBJ2-2, with D unresolved. The CDR3 contains 11 residues. The germline V gene encodes CDR1 SNHLY and CDR2 FYNNEI. The V end lost 8 bases, the J end lost 2 bases, and 3 bases lay between the germline ends. For the CDR3, the DNA is TGTGCCAGCGCCAACACCGGGGAGCTGTTTTTT. Its translation: CASANTGELFF.

The chain uses TRBV29-1 and TRBJ2-3, with TRBD1 matching 7 bases. Trimming removed 5 bases from V and 1 base from J; junction bases left unmatched: 9. Germline assignment: CDR1 SQVTM and CDR2 ANQGSEA. The CDR3 sequence is 15 residues long. In DNA form, the CDR3 reads TGCAGCGTTTGGGGCAGGGGGTTAGGCACAGATACGCAGTATTTT. This sequence encodes CSVWGRGLGTDTQYF.

The table lists this clone with a few counts. This chain joins TRBV7-2 and TRBJ2-5; 11 bases fit TRBD2. The CDR3 covers 18 residues. J gave up 4 bases and V 3 bases, and 13 bases lay outside the gene matches. Germline CDR1 reads SGHTA; CDR2 reads FQGNSA. This CDR3 reads CASSLQPPRLAGLETQYF. DNA of the CDR3: TGTGCCAGCAGCTTGCAACCCCCTCGACTAGCGGGGTTAGAGACCCAGTACTTC.

The V gene is TRBV25-1, the J gene TRBJ1-1; possible D gene TRBD1, 6 bases. This CDR3 has 14 residues. The germline V gene encodes CDR1 MGHDK and CDR2 SYGVNS. Trimming took off 3 bases at V and 10 bases at J, with 18 bases between the two ends. The DNA of the CDR3 is TGTGCCAGCAGTGACCAAACAGGGTACCAGGGAGCTTTCTTT. It specifies CASSDQTGYQGAFF.

The rearrangement links TRBV30 to TRBJ1-2; 7 bases are shared with TRBD1. Germline lookup yields CDR1 GTSNPN and CDR2 SVGIG (reference sequence). CDR3 length: 14 residues. With 1 base clipped from V and 4 bases from J, the junction kept 6 bases outside the gene matches. CDR3: CAWSARGWSYGYTF. CDR3 sequence (DNA): TGTGCCTGGAGTGCCAGGGGGTGGTCCTATGGCTACACCTTC.

The chain combines TRBV7-9 with TRBJ2-7; D call uncertain. V lost 1 base to trimming and J lost 2 bases, with 12 bases between them. The CDR3 loop spans 15 amino acids. The germline V gene encodes CDR1 SEHNR and CDR2 FQNEAQ (reference sequence). CDR3 protein: CASSLVRYGPYEQYF. The CDR3 nucleotides read TGTGCCAGCAGCTTAGTACGGTACGGACCCTACGAGCAGTACTTC.

This CDR3 is CALGGGLDFPNEQFF. CDR3 coding DNA: TGTGCCCTGGGGGGTGGACTAGACTTCCCTAATGAGCAGTTCTTC. J is TRBJ2-1 and V is TRBV7-8; 7 bases match TRBD2. The germline V gene encodes CDR1 SGHVS and CDR2 FQNEAQ. Unmatched junction bases numbered 17, after V lost 11 bases and J lost 7 bases. This CDR3 contains 15 residues.

The chain combines TRBV18 with TRBJ1-3; the D is unclear. This CDR3 spans 17 amino acids. With 0 bases removed from V and 0 bases from J, the gap between germline ends came to 12 bases. Germline values: CDR1 KGHSH, CDR2 LQKENI. CDR3: CASSPPGRFVSGNTIYF. As DNA, the CDR3 is TGTGCCAGCTCACCACCGGGAAGGTTTGTCTCTGGAAACACCATATATTTT. The entire variable domain, with the rest obtained from reference TRBV18 and TRBJ1-3, is as follows: NAGVMQNPRHLVRRRGQEARLRCSPMKGHSHVYWYRQLPEEGLKFMVYLQKENIIDESGMPKERFSAEFPKEGPSILRIQQVVRGDSAAYFCASSPPGRFVSGNTIYFGEGSWLTVV.

The chain uses TRBV5-1 and TRBJ1-1, with D possibly being TRBD1 (5 bases). This CDR3 has 13 residues. V was cut by 0 bases and J by 7 bases, with 10 bases left in between. Germline V lookup: CDR1 SGHRS, CDR2 YFSETQ. The CDR3 DNA is TGCGCCAGCAGCTTGGAGGGGCGCGATGAAGCTTTCTTT. This gives the protein CASSLEGRDEAFF.

This chain connects TRBV10-2 to TRBJ1-2; unclear D gene. CDR1 WSHSY and CDR2 SAAADI come from the germline V gene. This CDR3 region has 14 residues. V was shortened by 5 bases and J by 2 bases, with 12 bases between the two germline ends. CDR3 protein: CASSFTDQNYGYTF. In DNA form, the CDR3 reads TGCGCCAGCAGTTTTACGGATCAGAACTATGGCTACACCTTC.

Here the CDR3 reads CACRGLGGNTIYF. In nucleotides, the CDR3 is TGTGCCTGCAGGGGGCTGGGTGGAAACACCATATATTTT. The rearrangement uses TRBV30 and TRBJ1-3; 8 nucleotides match TRBD1. Looked up from germline, CDR1 is GTSNPN and CDR2 is SVGIG (reference sequence). The CDR3 is made up of 13 amino acids. Trimming cost V 6 bases and J 3 bases; bases outside gene matches: 4.

The V call is TRBV2, the J call TRBJ2-3, with 12 nucleotides matching TRBD2. This CDR3 comprises 15 residues. V lost 6 bases to trimming and J lost 1 base; unmatched junction nucleotides: 2. Germline lookup yields CDR1 SNHLY and CDR2 FYNNEI. The CDR3 DNA reads as TGTGCCAGCAGGGGACTAGCGGGCCGCACAGATACGCAGTATTTT. Protein product: CASRGLAGRTDTQYF. Full variable domain (missing parts from reference TRBV2 and TRBJ2-3): EPEVTQTPSHQVTQMGQEVILRCVPISNHLYFYWYRQILGQKVEFLVSFYNNEISEKSEIFDDQFSVERPDGSNFTLKIRSTKLEDSAMYFCASRGLAGRTDTQYFGPGTRLTVL.